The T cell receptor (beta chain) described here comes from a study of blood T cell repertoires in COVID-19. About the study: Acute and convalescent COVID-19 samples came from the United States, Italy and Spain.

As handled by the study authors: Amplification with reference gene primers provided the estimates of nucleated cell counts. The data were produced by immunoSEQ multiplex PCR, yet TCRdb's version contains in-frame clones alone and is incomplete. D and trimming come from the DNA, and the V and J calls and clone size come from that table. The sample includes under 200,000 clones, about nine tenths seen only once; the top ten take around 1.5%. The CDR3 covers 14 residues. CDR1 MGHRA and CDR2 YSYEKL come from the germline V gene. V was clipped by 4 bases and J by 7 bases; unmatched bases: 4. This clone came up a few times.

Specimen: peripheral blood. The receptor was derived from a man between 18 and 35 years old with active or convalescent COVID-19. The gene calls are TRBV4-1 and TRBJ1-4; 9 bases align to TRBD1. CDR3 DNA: TGCGCCAGCAGCCCACCGACAGGGGGTGAAAAACTGTTTTTT. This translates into CASSPPTGGEKLFF.